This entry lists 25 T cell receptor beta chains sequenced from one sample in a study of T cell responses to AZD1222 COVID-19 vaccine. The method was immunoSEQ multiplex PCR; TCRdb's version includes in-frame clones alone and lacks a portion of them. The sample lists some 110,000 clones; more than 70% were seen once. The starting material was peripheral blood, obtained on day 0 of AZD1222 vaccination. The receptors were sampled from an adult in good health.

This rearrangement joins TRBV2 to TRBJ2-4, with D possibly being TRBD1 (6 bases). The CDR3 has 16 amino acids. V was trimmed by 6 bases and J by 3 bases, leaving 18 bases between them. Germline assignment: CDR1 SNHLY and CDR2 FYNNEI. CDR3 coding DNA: TGTGCCAGCAGCCAAGTAGGGGGTTTGGGCAAAAACATTCAGTACTTC. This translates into CASSQVGGLGKNIQYF.

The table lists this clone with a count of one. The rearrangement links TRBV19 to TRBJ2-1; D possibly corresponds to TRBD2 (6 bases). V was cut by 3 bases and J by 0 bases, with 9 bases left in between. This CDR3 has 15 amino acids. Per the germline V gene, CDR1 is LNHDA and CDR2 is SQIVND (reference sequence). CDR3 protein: CASSMEGSSYNEQFF. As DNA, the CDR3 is TGTGCCAGTAGTATGGAGGGTAGCTCCTACAATGAGCAGTTCTTC.

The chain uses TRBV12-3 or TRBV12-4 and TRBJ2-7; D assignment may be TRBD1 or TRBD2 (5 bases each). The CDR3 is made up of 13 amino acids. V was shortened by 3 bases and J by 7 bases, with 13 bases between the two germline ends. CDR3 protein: CASSLGGTREQYF. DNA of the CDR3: TGTGCCAGCAGTTTGGGTGGGACGCGGGAGCAGTACTTC.

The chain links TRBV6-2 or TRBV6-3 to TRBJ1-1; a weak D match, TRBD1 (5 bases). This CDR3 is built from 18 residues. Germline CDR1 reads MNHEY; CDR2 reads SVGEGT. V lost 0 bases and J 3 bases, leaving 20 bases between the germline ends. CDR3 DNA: TGTGCCAGCAGTTACTCGATGGGCGGGACCGCCAGGGACACTGAAGCTTTCTTT. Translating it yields CASSYSMGGTARDTEAFF.

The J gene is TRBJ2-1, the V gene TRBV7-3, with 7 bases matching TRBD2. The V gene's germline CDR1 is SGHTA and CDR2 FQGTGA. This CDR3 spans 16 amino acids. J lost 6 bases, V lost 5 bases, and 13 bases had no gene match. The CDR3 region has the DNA TGTGCCAGCAGCCCACGACGGACTAGTTTTTTCAATGAGCAGTTCTTC. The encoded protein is CASSPRRTSFFNEQFF.

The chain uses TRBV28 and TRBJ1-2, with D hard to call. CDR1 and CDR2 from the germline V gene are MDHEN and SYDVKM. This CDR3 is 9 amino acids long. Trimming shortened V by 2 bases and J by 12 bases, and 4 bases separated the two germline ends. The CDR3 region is CASSLIHTF. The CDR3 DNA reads TGTGCCAGCAGTTTAATACACACCTTC.

In nucleotides, the CDR3 is TGTGCCAGCAGCTTAGGCCCGGGACAGGAGGATCGGTCACCCCTCCACTTT. It is translated as CASSLGPGQEDRSPLHF. V usage is TRBV11-3 and J usage is TRBJ1-6; 8 bases are a match to TRBD1. J gave up 10 bases and V 1 base, and 12 bases lay outside the gene matches. CDR1 is SGHNT, CDR2 YENEEA, per germline. The CDR3 has 17 amino acids.

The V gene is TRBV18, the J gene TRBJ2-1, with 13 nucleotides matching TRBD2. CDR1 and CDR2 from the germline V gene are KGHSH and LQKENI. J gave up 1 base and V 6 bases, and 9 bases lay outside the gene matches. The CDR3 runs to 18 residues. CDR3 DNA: TGTGCCAGCTCTCCCACTAGCGGGGGGGCCGGATCCTACAATGAGCAGTTCTTC. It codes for CASSPTSGGAGSYNEQFF.

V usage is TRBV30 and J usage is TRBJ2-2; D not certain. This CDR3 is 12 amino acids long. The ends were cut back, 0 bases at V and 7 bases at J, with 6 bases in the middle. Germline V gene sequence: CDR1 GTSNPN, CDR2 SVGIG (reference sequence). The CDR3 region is CAWSVGIGELFF. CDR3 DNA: TGTGCCTGGAGTGTAGGGATCGGGGAGCTGTTTTTT. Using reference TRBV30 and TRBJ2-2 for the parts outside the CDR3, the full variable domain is SQTIHQWPATLVQPVGSPLSLECTVEGTSNPNLYWYRQAAGRGLQLLFYSVGIGQISSEVPQNLSASRPQDRQFILSSKKLLLSDSGFYLCAWSVGIGELFFGEGSRLTVL.

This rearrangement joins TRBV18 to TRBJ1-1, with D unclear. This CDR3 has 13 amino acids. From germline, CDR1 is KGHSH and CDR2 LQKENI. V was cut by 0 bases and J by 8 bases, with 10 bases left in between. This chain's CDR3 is CASSPPGRREAFF. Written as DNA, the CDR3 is TGTGCCAGCTCACCACCAGGCCGTCGGGAAGCTTTCTTT.

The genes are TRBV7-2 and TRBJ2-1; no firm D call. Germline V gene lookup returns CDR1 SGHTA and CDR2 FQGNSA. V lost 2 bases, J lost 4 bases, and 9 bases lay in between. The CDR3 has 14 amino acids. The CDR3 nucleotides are TGTGCCAGCAGCTTAATGAGTCAGTACAATGAGCAGTTCTTC. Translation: CASSLMSQYNEQFF.

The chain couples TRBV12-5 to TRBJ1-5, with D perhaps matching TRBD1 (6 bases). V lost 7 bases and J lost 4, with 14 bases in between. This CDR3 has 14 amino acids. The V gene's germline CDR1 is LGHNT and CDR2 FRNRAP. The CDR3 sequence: CASAKGDGNQPQHF. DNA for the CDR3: TGTGCTAGTGCCAAGGGGGATGGGAATCAGCCCCAGCATTTT.

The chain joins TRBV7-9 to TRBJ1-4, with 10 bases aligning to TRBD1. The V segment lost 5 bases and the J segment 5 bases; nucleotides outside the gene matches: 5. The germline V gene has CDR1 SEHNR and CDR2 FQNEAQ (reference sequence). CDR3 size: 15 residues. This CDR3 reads CASSPGGQGNEKLFF. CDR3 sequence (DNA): TGTGCCAGCAGCCCTGGGGGACAGGGGAATGAAAAACTGTTTTTT.

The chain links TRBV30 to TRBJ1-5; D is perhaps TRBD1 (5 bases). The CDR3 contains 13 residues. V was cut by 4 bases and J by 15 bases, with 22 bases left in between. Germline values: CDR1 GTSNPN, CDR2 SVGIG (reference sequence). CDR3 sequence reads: CAWTARVDKFGHF. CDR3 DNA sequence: TGTGCCTGGACGGCCCGGGTGGACAAGTTCGGGCATTTT. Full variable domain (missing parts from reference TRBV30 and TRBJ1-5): SQTIHQWPATLVQPVGSPLSLECTVEGTSNPNLYWYRQAAGRGLQLLFYSVGIGQISSEVPQNLSASRPQDRQFILSSKKLLLSDSGFYLCAWTARVDKFGHFGDGTRLSIL.

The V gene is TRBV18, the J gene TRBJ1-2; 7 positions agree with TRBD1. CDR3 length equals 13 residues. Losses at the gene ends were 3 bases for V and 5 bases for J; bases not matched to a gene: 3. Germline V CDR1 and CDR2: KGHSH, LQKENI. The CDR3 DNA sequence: TGTGCCAGCTCACCCACAGGGGAGTATGGCTACACCTTC. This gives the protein CASSPTGEYGYTF.

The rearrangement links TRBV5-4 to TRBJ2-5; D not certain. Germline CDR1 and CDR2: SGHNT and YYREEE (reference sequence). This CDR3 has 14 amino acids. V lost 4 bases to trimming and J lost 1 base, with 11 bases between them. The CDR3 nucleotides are TGTGCCAGCAGCGTACAAGCGTCCCAAGAGACCCAGTACTTC. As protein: CASSVQASQETQYF.

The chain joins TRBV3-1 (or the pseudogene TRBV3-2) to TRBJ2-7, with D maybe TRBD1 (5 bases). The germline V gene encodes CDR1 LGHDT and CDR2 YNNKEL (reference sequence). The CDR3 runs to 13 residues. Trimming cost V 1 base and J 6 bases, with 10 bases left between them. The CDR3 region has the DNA TGTGCCAGCAGCCAAGTCACAGGAACCGAGCAGTACTTC. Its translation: CASSQVTGTEQYF.

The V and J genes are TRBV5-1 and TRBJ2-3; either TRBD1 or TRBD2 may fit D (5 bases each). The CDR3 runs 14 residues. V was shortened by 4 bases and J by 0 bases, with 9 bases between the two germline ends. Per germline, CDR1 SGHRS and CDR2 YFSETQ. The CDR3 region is CASSPGRSTDTQYF. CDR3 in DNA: TGCGCCAGCAGCCCGGGACGGAGCACAGATACGCAGTATTTT.

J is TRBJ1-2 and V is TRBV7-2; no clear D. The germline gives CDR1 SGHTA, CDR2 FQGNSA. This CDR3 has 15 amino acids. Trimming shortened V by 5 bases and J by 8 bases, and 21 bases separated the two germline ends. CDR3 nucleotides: TGTGCCAGCAGCCAGCGCGGGAGGTCTCTGAGGGGCTACACCTTC. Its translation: CASSQRGRSLRGYTF.

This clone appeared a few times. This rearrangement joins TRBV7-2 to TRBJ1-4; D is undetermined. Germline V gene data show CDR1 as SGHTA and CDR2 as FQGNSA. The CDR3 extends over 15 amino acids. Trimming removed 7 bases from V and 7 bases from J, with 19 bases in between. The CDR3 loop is CASTFSGVVGEKLFF. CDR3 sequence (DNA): TGTGCCAGCACTTTTAGTGGGGTCGTCGGTGAAAAACTGTTTTTT.

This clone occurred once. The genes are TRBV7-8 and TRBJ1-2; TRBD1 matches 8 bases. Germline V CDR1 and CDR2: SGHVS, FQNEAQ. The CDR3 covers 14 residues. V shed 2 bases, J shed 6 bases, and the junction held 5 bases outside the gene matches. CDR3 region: CASSLSPDRDGYTF. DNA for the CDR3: TGTGCCAGCAGCTTAAGCCCGGACAGGGATGGCTACACCTTC.

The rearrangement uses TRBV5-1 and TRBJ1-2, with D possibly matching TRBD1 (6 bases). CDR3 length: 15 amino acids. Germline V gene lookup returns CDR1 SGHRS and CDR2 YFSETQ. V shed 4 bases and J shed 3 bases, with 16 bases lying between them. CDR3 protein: CASSPRGGLDYGYTF. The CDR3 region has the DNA TGCGCCAGCAGCCCGAGGGGGGGTCTCGACTATGGCTACACCTTC. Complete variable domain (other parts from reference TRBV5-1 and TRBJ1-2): KAGVTQTPRYLIKTRGQQVTLSCSPISGHRSVSWYQQTPGQGLQFLFEYFSETQRNKGNFPGRFSGRQFSNSRSEMNVSTLELGDSALYLCASSPRGGLDYGYTFGSGTRLTVV.

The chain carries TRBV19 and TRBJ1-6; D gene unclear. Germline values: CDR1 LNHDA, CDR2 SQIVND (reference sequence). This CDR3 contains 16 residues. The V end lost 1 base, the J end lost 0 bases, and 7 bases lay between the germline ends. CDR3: CASSIGKSSYNSPLHF. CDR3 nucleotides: TGTGCCAGTAGTATAGGCAAAAGCTCCTATAATTCACCCCTCCACTTT.

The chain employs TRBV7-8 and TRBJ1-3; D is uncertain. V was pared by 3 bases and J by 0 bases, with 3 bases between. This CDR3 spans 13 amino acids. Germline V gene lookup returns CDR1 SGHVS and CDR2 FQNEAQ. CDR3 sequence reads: CASSFFSGNTIYF. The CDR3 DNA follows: TGTGCCAGCAGCTTTTTCTCTGGAAACACCATATATTTT.

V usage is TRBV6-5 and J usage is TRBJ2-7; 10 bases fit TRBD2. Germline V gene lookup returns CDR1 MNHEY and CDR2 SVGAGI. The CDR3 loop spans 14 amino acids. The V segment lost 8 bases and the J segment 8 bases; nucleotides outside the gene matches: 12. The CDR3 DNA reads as TGTGCCAGCGCGGCGAGCGGGAGGGGAAATCAGCAGTACTTC. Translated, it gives CASAASGRGNQQYF.